What follows are 3 T cell receptor beta chains derived from one specimen sequenced in a study of cytomegalovirus exposure and HLA in healthy donors. It was with 60 Vbeta and 13 Jbeta primers that the PCR ran. Measured with immunoSEQ multiplex PCR; TCRdb has only the in-frame clones, and not every one. The sample carries 80,000 to 100,000 clones, under 75% recorded once. The sample comprised PBMCs. These receptors all come from a man aged 50 or older in good health and CMV-seronegative.

The J gene is TRBJ1-5, the V gene TRBV19, with D possibly TRBD1 on 5 matching bases. There are 14 residues in the CDR3. CDR1 and CDR2 (germline): LNHDA, SQIVND (reference sequence). Trimming took off 6 bases at V and 4 bases at J, with 13 bases between the two ends. CDR3 residues: CASRPGPGNQPQHF. The CDR3 DNA sequence: TGTGCCAGTAGGCCCGGCCCAGGGAATCAGCCCCAGCATTTT.

As for this clone: Other DNA sequences in this sample translate to the same CDR3. The rearrangement links TRBV5-5 to TRBJ2-1, with D unresolved. Trimming left V 0 bases short and J 10 bases short, with 5 bases between. Germline lookup yields CDR1 SGHKS and CDR2 YYEKEE (reference sequence). The CDR3 sequence is 11 residues long. The CDR3, as DNA: TGTGCCAGCAGCTTGGTCCAAGAGCAGTTCTTC. The encoded protein is CASSLVQEQFF.

The gene calls are TRBV16 and TRBJ2-1; tentative D call: TRBD2 (6 bases). CDR1 is KGHSY and CDR2 is FQNENV in the germline V gene. V shed 4 bases and J shed 2 bases, with 15 bases lying between them. This CDR3 region has 16 residues. CDR3: CASSPIIWGAYNEQFF. The CDR3 DNA sequence: TGTGCCAGCAGCCCAATTATCTGGGGGGCCTACAATGAGCAGTTCTTC.